Listed below are T cell receptor beta chains from one sample, sequenced in a study of T-cell reconstitution after alpha-beta-depleted transplantation in children. TCRdb re-called the PCR reads through MiXCR, storing one row per CDR3 protein. The sample contains fewer than 150,000 distinct CDR3 sequences, 9.5% to 10% of which appear only once. The starting material was PBMCs, mostly from graft donor cells, obtained 180 days after TCRalphabeta/CD19-depleted stem cell transplant. The receptors originated from a girl in the first two years of life who had a stem cell transplant for combined immunodeficiency, so the T cells may come from the graft donor. The CDR3 runs from the conserved cysteine through the conserved F or W. D genes are given only for firm matches. Only part of the rows carry a size: once, few, many, or a class if the clone is expanded.

>TRBJ1-5|TRBV7-2|TRBD1|few
CASSSGQGSSNQPQHF
TGTGCCAGCAGCTCAGGACAGGGCTCTAGCAATCAGCCCCAGCATTTT
>TRBJ2-1|TRBV11-2|TRBD2|-
CASSLEGRGPSGSFYEQFF
TGTGCCAGCAGCTTAGAGGGACGGGGGCCTAGCGGGAGTTTCTATGAGCAGTTCTTC
>TRBJ2-3|TRBV5-6|-|few
CASSSPLAKAVDTQYF
TGTGCCAGCAGCTCACCTCTAGCGAAGGCGGTGGATACGCAGTATTTT
>TRBJ2-7|TRBV5-1|TRBD2|-
CASSLTSVYEQYF
TGCGCCAGCAGCTTGACTAGCGTCTACGAGCAGTACTTC
>TRBJ2-2|TRBV7-3|TRBD1|few
CASSPTGVSGELFF
TGTGCCAGCAGCCCAACAGGGGTTAGCGGGGAGCTGTTTTTT
>TRBJ2-1|TRBV5-5|-|many
CASSPRVANNEQFF
TGTGCCAGCAGCCCCAGGGTAGCAAACAATGAGCAGTTCTTC
>TRBJ1-4|TRBV6-1|-|few
CASSLTGRWTEKLFF
TGTGCCAGCAGCCTTACCGGCAGGTGGACCGAAAAACTGTTTTTT
>TRBJ2-3|TRBV10-3|-|many
CAISEEGGPYNTQYF
TGTGCCATCAGTGAGGAGGGGGGGCCTTATAATACGCAGTATTTT
>TRBJ1-2|TRBV6-2/TRBV6-3|-|-
CASSRTNRGYGYTF
TGTGCCAGCAGCCGAACAAATAGGGGATATGGCTACACCTTC
>TRBJ2-3|TRBV7-2|TRBD2|few
CASSLVSLAGGPNTQYF
TGTGCCAGCAGCTTAGTTAGCCTAGCGGGGGGGCCTAATACGCAGTATTTT
>TRBJ2-5|TRBV5-5|-|-
CASSFLSGNQETQYF
TGTGCCAGCAGCTTTCTCTCGGGCAACCAAGAGACCCAGTACTTC
>TRBJ2-1|TRBV5-1|TRBD1|-
CASSSTGSLVGSYNEQFF
TGCGCCAGCAGCTCGACAGGGAGCTTGGTAGGGTCCTACAATGAGCAGTTCTTC
>TRBJ2-7|TRBV12-3/TRBV12-4|-|few
CASSLGPPYEQYF
TGTGCCAGCAGCTTAGGGCCGCCCTACGAGCAGTACTTC
>TRBJ2-7|TRBV10-2|TRBD1|many
CASQGTGFSYEQYF
TGCGCCAGCCAAGGGACAGGCTTTTCCTACGAGCAGTACTTC
>TRBJ2-1|TRBV5-5|-|few
CASRLQENWDEQFF
TGTGCCAGCAGGCTACAGGAAAATTGGGATGAGCAGTTCTTC
>TRBJ1-2|TRBV7-2|-|-
CASSLDLTNYGYTF
TGTGCCAGCAGCTTAGACCTTACTAACTATGGCTACACCTTC
>TRBJ2-7|TRBV21-1|-|few
CASSKTGGRGSSYEQYF
TGTGCCAGCAGCAAAACGGGTGGACGGGGGAGCTCCTACGAGCAGTACTTC
>TRBJ1-5|TRBV12-3/TRBV12-4|-|-
CASSLALGQPQHF
TGTGCCAGCAGTTTAGCGCTAGGTCAGCCCCAGCATTTT
>TRBJ1-3|TRBV7-2|-|few
CASSLGRSTNPGNTIYF
TGTGCCAGCAGCTTAGGGCGGAGCACAAATCCTGGAAACACCATATATTTT
>TRBJ2-7|TRBV20-1|TRBD2|many
CSATKPGLAGEGYF
TGCAGTGCTACTAAACCGGGACTAGCGGGAGAGGGGTACTTC
>TRBJ2-1|TRBV19|-|-
CASSIDRVRVSGEQFF
TGTGCCAGTAGTATAGATCGTGTTAGGGTAAGTGGTGAGCAGTTCTTC
>TRBJ2-2|TRBV10-3|-|-
CATNTNTGELFF
TGTGCCACCAACACTAACACCGGGGAGCTGTTTTTT
>TRBJ1-5|TRBV18|-|many
CASSSSGGVNQPQHF
TGTGCCAGCTCGTCATCGGGAGGGGTCAATCAGCCCCAGCATTTT
>TRBJ2-5|TRBV20-1|TRBD2|few
CSAPVTSGTPETQYF
TGCAGTGCGCCGGTCACTAGCGGGACCCCAGAGACCCAGTACTTC
>TRBJ1-3|TRBV29-1|-|few
CSVEDLGGRGNTIYF
TGCAGCGTTGAAGATCTTGGAGGGAGAGGAAACACCATATATTTT
>TRBJ2-1|TRBV5-5|TRBD2|-
CASSLWGLADNEQFF
TGTGCCAGCAGCTTGTGGGGACTAGCGGACAATGAGCAGTTCTTC
>TRBJ2-1|TRBV20-1|-|few
CSARTPRAASYNEQFF
TGCAGTGCTAGGACCCCTAGGGCCGCTTCCTACAATGAGCAGTTCTTC
>TRBJ2-5|TRBV20-1|TRBD1|-
CSARDRVKETQYF
TGCAGTGCGCGGGACAGGGTCAAAGAGACCCAGTACTTC
>TRBJ1-3|TRBV12-3/TRBV12-4|-|-
CASRPQGSGNTIYF
TGTGCCAGCAGACCTCAGGGGTCTGGAAACACCATATATTTT
>TRBJ2-3|TRBV5-1|TRBD1|-
CASSLDRGDTDTQYF
TGCGCCAGCAGCTTGGACAGGGGGGACACAGATACGCAGTATTTT
>TRBJ2-2|TRBV12-3/TRBV12-4|TRBD1|-
CASSSRTGAPGGELFF
TGTGCCAGCAGTTCCCGCACAGGGGCGCCTGGGGGGGAGCTGTTTTTT
>TRBJ1-5|TRBV6-5|TRBD1|-
CASSYRHSDRGYSNQPQHF
TGTGCCAGCAGTTACCGTCATTCGGACAGGGGGTATAGCAATCAGCCCCAGCATTTT
>TRBJ2-5|TRBV18|-|few
CASSPRLQETQYF
TGTGCCAGCTCACCACGCCTCCAAGAGACCCAGTACTTC
>TRBJ2-7|TRBV12-3/TRBV12-4|TRBD1|few
CASSGTGSSYEQYF
TGTGCCAGCAGCGGGACAGGCAGCTCCTACGAGCAGTACTTC
>TRBJ2-1|TRBV20-1|-|-
CSARPRGQQFF
TGCAGTGCTAGACCCAGAGGCCAGCAGTTCTTC
>TRBJ1-6|TRBV20-1|-|few
CSASGLSTRSSYNSPLHF
TGCAGTGCTTCCGGACTTTCGACACGTAGCTCCTATAATTCACCCCTCCACTTT
>TRBJ2-5|TRBV10-3|TRBD1|few
CAIGTGKGETQYF
TGTGCCATCGGGACAGGGAAGGGCGAGACCCAGTACTTC
>TRBJ1-6|TRBV20-1|-|few
CSAILPVGGLNSPLHF
TGCAGTGCTATCCTCCCCGTGGGGGGACTAAATTCACCCCTCCACTTT
>TRBJ2-7|TRBV29-1|-|few
CSVALPLSYEQYF
TGCAGCGTTGCTCTTCCCCTCTCCTACGAGCAGTACTTC
>TRBJ2-2|TRBV13|-|few
CASSFGTTGELFF
TGTGCCAGCAGCTTTGGGACAACGGGGGAGCTGTTTTTT
>TRBJ2-7|TRBV5-1|-|-
CASSLTASSYEQYF
TGCGCCAGCAGCTTGACTGCCAGTTCCTACGAGCAGTACTTC
>TRBJ1-3|TRBV12-3/TRBV12-4|-|few
CASSPGFRLWGNTIYF
TGTGCCAGCAGTCCGGGGTTTAGGTTGTGGGGAAACACCATATATTTT
>TRBJ2-1|TRBV5-6|-|few
CASSFGTRYNEQFF
TGTGCCAGCAGCTTTGGGACGCGCTACAATGAGCAGTTCTTC
>TRBJ2-7|TRBV6-5|TRBD1|few
CASSYSRDRAGHEQYF
TGTGCCAGCAGTTACTCCCGGGACAGGGCAGGCCACGAGCAGTACTTC
>TRBJ2-3|TRBV7-2|TRBD1|few
CASSLPGQGGPDTQYF
TGTGCCAGCAGCTTGCCGGGACAGGGGGGTCCAGATACGCAGTATTTT
>TRBJ2-2|TRBV7-8|-|few
CASTLGGPNTGELFF
TGTGCCAGCACTTTAGGGGGGCCGAACACCGGGGAGCTGTTTTTT
>TRBJ2-7|TRBV20-1|-|-
CSASWGGRSYEQYF
TGCAGTGCTAGCTGGGGAGGCCGCTCCTACGAGCAGTACTTC
>TRBJ2-2|TRBV5-5|TRBD1|many
CASSRRDSTGELFF
TGTGCCAGCAGCCGAAGGGACAGCACCGGGGAGCTGTTTTTT
>TRBJ2-7|TRBV11-1|-|-
CASSPNPGNEQYF
TGTGCCAGCAGCCCCAACCCGGGGAACGAGCAGTACTTC
>TRBJ2-5|TRBV10-3|-|-
CAISREIGTQGETQYF
TGTGCCATCAGTCGGGAAATCGGGACCCAAGGAGAGACCCAGTACTTC